In its sample, the clone carrying this T cell receptor (beta chain) was seen a few times. The data are from a study of blood T cell repertoires in COVID-19. For the study at large: The United States, Italy and Spain were the sources of the acute and convalescent COVID-19 samples. The cDNA or gDNA used as material had been derived from T cells, B-cell-depleted T cells, or PBMCs.

As handled by the study authors: Amplification of reference gene primers was used by the study to estimate nucleated cell counts. Measured with immunoSEQ multiplex PCR; TCRdb has only the in-frame clones, and not every one. V and J calls and clone size are given by that table; D and trimming were obtained from the DNA. Of 250,000 or so clones in the sample, 88% are singletons; the top ten hold approximately 2.6%. The CDR3 is 18 amino acids. V was trimmed by 0 bases and J by 5 bases, leaving 20 bases between them. CDR1 SGHRS and CDR2 YFSETQ come from the germline V gene. This sequence originates from a woman aged 55-69 years with acute or convalescent COVID-19. The sample consisted of peripheral blood. The V call is TRBV5-1, the J call TRBJ2-2; possibly TRBD1 for D (7 bases). In DNA, the CDR3 is TGCGCCAGCAGCTTGGGAGCTTCCAGGGGGGCAAGGACCGGGGAGCTGTTTTTT. It specifies CASSLGASRGARTGELFF.